Given below is one T cell receptor (beta chain) in context. CDR1 and CDR2 from the germline V gene are SQVTM and ANQGSEA. After removal of 7 bases from V and 6 bases from J, the junction contained 5 bases not matched to a gene. This CDR3 has 13 amino acids. This record comes from a study of blood T cell repertoires in COVID-19. The repertoire was sequenced with immunoSEQ multiplex PCR; TCRdb's copy has only in-frame clones and lacks some. The data contain 300,000 to 400,000 clones, 80% to 90% of them seen just once; the ten biggest clones take up approximately 4.6%. The genes are TRBV29-1 and TRBJ1-4; 10 nucleotides align to TRBD1. The sequenced material came from PBMCs or T cells enriched from blood (not recorded which). The sequence came from a middle-aged woman with acute COVID-19. The DNA for the CDR3 is TGCAGCGGTACCGGGACAGGGGATGAAAAACTGTTTTTT. This gives the protein CSGTGTGDEKLFF.